This entry concerns a single T cell receptor beta chain. What it recognizes is unknown. RNA was isolated and reverse transcribed to cDNA, the sequencing template. TCRdb's table, derived via immunoSEQ multiplex PCR, lists solely in-frame clones and lacks some. The table shows 190,000 or so clones, with 58% occurring only once. This entry is derived from a study of CD8+ T cells in alopecia areata. Study details: Tofacitinib ran 6 to 18 months, followed by 6 months off drug.

General observations from the study: Many expanded lesional clones persisted in scalp and blood during tofacitinib treatment.

V was shortened by 6 bases and J by 0 bases, with 8 bases between the two germline ends. CDR1 MDHEN and CDR2 SYDVKM come from the germline V gene. This CDR3 region has 13 residues. Treatment: oral pan-JAK inhibitor, 5-10 mg twice daily. The specimen comprised CD4+ T cells sorted from blood, sampled at week 24, from a patient treated with tofacitinib. The source of this sequence is a human donor with alopecia areata. The chain recombines TRBV28 with TRBJ1-1; D unclear. In nucleotides, the CDR3 is TGTGCCAGCAGCCCCCAGATGAACACTGAAGCTTTCTTT. Amino acid sequence: CASSPQMNTEAFF. The full variable domain, in which reference TRBV28 and TRBJ1-1 provide the parts outside the CDR3, is DVKVTQSSRYLVKRTGEKVFLECVQDMDHENMFWYRQDPGLGLRLIYFSYDVKMKEKGDIPEGYSVSREKKERFSLILESASTNQTSMYLCASSPQMNTEAFFGQGTRLTVV.